Listed below are T cell receptor beta chains from one sample, sequenced in a study of regulatory T cells in long-lasting Graves disease. TCRdb re-derived calls from the multiplex PCR reads in MiXCR, one entry per CDR3 protein. The sample has about 420,000 distinct CDR3 sequences; 16% are singletons. These same data were also listed under a study on T cells in Graves' hyperthyroidism and ophthalmopathy.

Here the sequenced sample was peripheral blood mononuclear cells (PBMCs), taken at new diagnosis, from a patient treated with antithyroid drugs. The receptors were sampled from a woman between 18 and 29 years old with Graves disease. Each CDR3 is given with its conserved first and last residue. D genes are given only for firm matches. A row's size may be missing; if present it is once, few, many or a size class.

J gene: TRBJ1-1
clone size: many
V gene: TRBV2
D gene: NA
CDR3 DNA: TGTGCCAGCAGGTACAGGGTGAACACTGAAGCTTTCTTT
CDR3 protein: CASRYRVNTEAFF

J gene: TRBJ2-7
clone size: many
V gene: TRBV28
D gene: NA
CDR3 DNA: TGTGCCAGCAGCTTACGCGGAACCGAGCAGTACTTC
CDR3 protein: CASSLRGTEQYF

J gene: TRBJ2-7
clone size: NA
V gene: TRBV30
D gene: NA
CDR3 DNA: TGTGCCTGGAGTTACCGGGGTGGCGAGCAGTACTTC
CDR3 protein: CAWSYRGGEQYF

J gene: TRBJ2-7
clone size: many
V gene: TRBV27
D gene: TRBD2
CDR3 DNA: TGTGCCAGCAGCTCCTCCCGACTAGCTCCAGCCTACGAGCAGTACTTC
CDR3 protein: CASSSSRLAPAYEQYF

J gene: TRBJ2-3
clone size: NA
V gene: TRBV28
D gene: TRBD2
CDR3 DNA: TGTGCCAGCATACTAGCGGGAGTGCGCACAGATACGCAGTATTTT
CDR3 protein: CASILAGVRTDTQYF

J gene: TRBJ2-3
clone size: NA
V gene: TRBV6-1
D gene: TRBD2
CDR3 DNA: TGCGCCAGCAGTGATGGACTAGCGGGACCAGATACGCAGTATTTT
CDR3 protein: CASSDGLAGPDTQYF

J gene: TRBJ2-2
clone size: few
V gene: TRBV9
D gene: TRBD2
CDR3 DNA: TGTGCCAGCAGCGTGGGTCCCGGGAGGACCGGCACCGGGGAGCTGTTTTTT
CDR3 protein: CASSVGPGRTGTGELFF

J gene: TRBJ2-7
clone size: many
V gene: TRBV28
D gene: NA
CDR3 DNA: TGTGCCAGCAGTTTAGGCGGGCCGCCCTACGAGCAGTACTTC
CDR3 protein: CASSLGGPPYEQYF

J gene: TRBJ2-7
clone size: many
V gene: TRBV6-1
D gene: TRBD1
CDR3 DNA: TGTGCCAGCAGCCACCTTGGACAGGGGGCAAGGTACGAGCAGTACTTC
CDR3 protein: CASSHLGQGARYEQYF

J gene: TRBJ2-1
clone size: NA
V gene: TRBV5-1
D gene: TRBD2
CDR3 DNA: TGCGCCAGCAGTACGACTAGCGGGAGGACCAATGAGCAGTTCTTC
CDR3 protein: CASSTTSGRTNEQFF

J gene: TRBJ2-7
clone size: many
V gene: TRBV6-1
D gene: TRBD1
CDR3 DNA: TGTGCCAGCAGTGAAGCTCGAAATAACAGGGGTTACGAGCAGTACTTC
CDR3 protein: CASSEARNNRGYEQYF

J gene: TRBJ2-7
clone size: many
V gene: TRBV7-6
D gene: NA
CDR3 DNA: TGTGCCAGCAGCTTAGGGATGGACGGGGGCTACGAGCAGTACTTC
CDR3 protein: CASSLGMDGGYEQYF

J gene: TRBJ2-5
clone size: many
V gene: TRBV24-1
D gene: NA
CDR3 DNA: TGTGCCACCAGTGATCACATTGGAGGAAAAGAGACCCAGTACTTC
CDR3 protein: CATSDHIGGKETQYF

J gene: TRBJ2-1
clone size: many
V gene: TRBV28
D gene: TRBD1
CDR3 DNA: TGTGCCAGCAGTTTATGGCCGGGACAGGGATCCTACAATGAGCAGTTCTTC
CDR3 protein: CASSLWPGQGSYNEQFF

J gene: TRBJ1-5
clone size: many
V gene: TRBV28
D gene: TRBD1
CDR3 DNA: TGTGCCAGCAGTCTGGGACAGGGGGCCTATCAGCCCCAGCATTTT
CDR3 protein: CASSLGQGAYQPQHF

J gene: TRBJ2-5
clone size: NA
V gene: TRBV27
D gene: TRBD2
CDR3 DNA: TGTGCCAGCCGCCCTCTAGCGGGTCATGAGACCCAGTACTTC
CDR3 protein: CASRPLAGHETQYF

J gene: TRBJ1-1
clone size: few
V gene: TRBV11-2
D gene: NA
CDR3 DNA: TGTGCCAGCAGCTTAGATCAGGTGAACACTGAAGCTTTCTTT
CDR3 protein: CASSLDQVNTEAFF

J gene: TRBJ1-1
clone size: many
V gene: TRBV12-3/TRBV12-4
D gene: NA
CDR3 DNA: TGTGCCAGCAGTTCAGGGGCTGAAGCTTTCTTT
CDR3 protein: CASSSGAEAFF

J gene: TRBJ2-5
clone size: many
V gene: TRBV7-9
D gene: TRBD2
CDR3 DNA: TGTGCCAGCAGCTTAAGCCTAGCGGGGGATCAAGAGACCCAGTACTTC
CDR3 protein: CASSLSLAGDQETQYF

J gene: TRBJ2-3
clone size: NA
V gene: TRBV7-9
D gene: NA
CDR3 DNA: TGTGCCAGCAGCTTAGACGGCTTCTGGGATAGCACAGATACGCAGTATTTT
CDR3 protein: CASSLDGFWDSTDTQYF

J gene: TRBJ2-3
clone size: many
V gene: TRBV11-2
D gene: NA
CDR3 DNA: TGTGCCAGCAGCTTCTCGGGCGGGACTAGCACAGATACGCAGTATTTT
CDR3 protein: CASSFSGGTSTDTQYF

J gene: TRBJ2-7
clone size: many
V gene: TRBV7-8
D gene: NA
CDR3 DNA: TGTGCCAGCAGCTTTTTCCCCGAACAGGGCTACGAGCAGTACTTC
CDR3 protein: CASSFFPEQGYEQYF

J gene: TRBJ2-7
clone size: NA
V gene: TRBV6-1
D gene: NA
CDR3 DNA: TGTGCCAGCCTCGGACCGAGCTCCTACGAGCAGTACTTC
CDR3 protein: CASLGPSSYEQYF

J gene: TRBJ1-5
clone size: few
V gene: TRBV28
D gene: TRBD1
CDR3 DNA: TGTGCCAGCCGGACAGGGACCAATCAGCCCCAGCATTTT
CDR3 protein: CASRTGTNQPQHF

J gene: TRBJ1-1
clone size: NA
V gene: TRBV10-3
D gene: NA
CDR3 DNA: TGTGCCATCAGTGAAATCGGGGGCCATGGGGGCACTGAAGCTTTCTTT
CDR3 protein: CAISEIGGHGGTEAFF

J gene: TRBJ1-1
clone size: many
V gene: TRBV6-1
D gene: TRBD1
CDR3 DNA: TGTGCCAGCACCACGAACAGGGGGCTCACTGAAGCTTTCTTT
CDR3 protein: CASTTNRGLTEAFF

J gene: TRBJ1-2
clone size: few
V gene: TRBV25-1
D gene: NA
CDR3 DNA: TGTGCCAGCAGTGGTGCTCGGTACTATGGCTACACCTTC
CDR3 protein: CASSGARYYGYTF

J gene: TRBJ2-3
clone size: many
V gene: TRBV6-2/TRBV6-3
D gene: TRBD1
CDR3 DNA: TGTGCCAGCAGCTACGGACAGGCCGTAAAGACAGATACGCAGTATTTT
CDR3 protein: CASSYGQAVKTDTQYF

J gene: TRBJ2-1
clone size: few
V gene: TRBV24-1
D gene: TRBD2
CDR3 DNA: TGTGCCACCAGTGATTCCCTAGCGGGAGGGTACAATGAGCAGTTCTTC
CDR3 protein: CATSDSLAGGYNEQFF

J gene: TRBJ2-2
clone size: NA
V gene: TRBV7-3
D gene: TRBD2
CDR3 DNA: TGTGCCAGCAGCCCCGGGTTAGCGGGAGCGCGAGAGCTGTTTTTT
CDR3 protein: CASSPGLAGARELFF

J gene: TRBJ2-2
clone size: NA
V gene: TRBV20-1
D gene: NA
CDR3 DNA: TGCAGTGCTAGGCGCAGGAGCCACACCGGGGAGCTGTTTTTT
CDR3 protein: CSARRRSHTGELFF

J gene: TRBJ2-3
clone size: many
V gene: TRBV5-8
D gene: NA
CDR3 DNA: TGTGCCAGCAGCTTGCAGGGCATCCTCACAAATACGCAGTATTTT
CDR3 protein: CASSLQGILTNTQYF

J gene: TRBJ1-1
clone size: NA
V gene: TRBV18
D gene: TRBD1
CDR3 DNA: TGTGCCAGCTCAGAAGGACAGGCCATGAACACTGAAGCTTTCTTT
CDR3 protein: CASSEGQAMNTEAFF

J gene: TRBJ2-2
clone size: many
V gene: TRBV3-1
D gene: NA
CDR3 DNA: TGTGCCAGCAGGCCAGGCGAGGACACCGGGGAGCTGTTTTTT
CDR3 protein: CASRPGEDTGELFF

J gene: TRBJ1-6
clone size: NA
V gene: TRBV27
D gene: TRBD1
CDR3 DNA: TGTGCCAGCAGCATAGAAGGGGGCTCGGGATCACCCCTCCACTTT
CDR3 protein: CASSIEGGSGSPLHF

J gene: TRBJ1-2
clone size: NA
V gene: TRBV7-9
D gene: NA
CDR3 DNA: TGTGCCAGCAGCTTAGTTGACTATGGCTACACCTTC
CDR3 protein: CASSLVDYGYTF

J gene: TRBJ2-1
clone size: many
V gene: TRBV27
D gene: NA
CDR3 DNA: TGTGCCAGCAGCCAACTAGTCCTTAGCTCCTACAATGAGCAGTTCTTC
CDR3 protein: CASSQLVLSSYNEQFF

J gene: TRBJ2-7
clone size: many
V gene: TRBV20-1
D gene: TRBD2
CDR3 DNA: TGCAGTGCTAGAGCCATTCTAGCGGGGAGCTCCTACGAGCAGTACTTC
CDR3 protein: CSARAILAGSSYEQYF

J gene: TRBJ1-1
clone size: NA
V gene: TRBV25-1
D gene: NA
CDR3 DNA: TGTGCCAGCAGTCCCGGAGGAGCCACTGAAGCTTTCTTT
CDR3 protein: CASSPGGATEAFF

J gene: TRBJ2-1
clone size: NA
V gene: TRBV11-3
D gene: NA
CDR3 DNA: TGTGCCAGCAGCTTTAAACTTACCCCCTACAATGAGCAGTTCTTC
CDR3 protein: CASSFKLTPYNEQFF

J gene: TRBJ1-3
clone size: NA
V gene: TRBV11-2
D gene: NA
CDR3 DNA: TGTGCCAGCAGCTTAAAGGGGGGGCGCTCTGGAAACACCATATATTTT
CDR3 protein: CASSLKGGRSGNTIYF

J gene: TRBJ2-1
clone size: many
V gene: TRBV29-1
D gene: TRBD2
CDR3 DNA: TGCAGCGCCTCGACTAGCGGTAATTACAATGAGCAGTTCTTC
CDR3 protein: CSASTSGNYNEQFF

J gene: TRBJ2-1
clone size: NA
V gene: TRBV12-3/TRBV12-4
D gene: TRBD2
CDR3 DNA: TGTGCCAGCACCCTCTTAGCGGGAGGAGGGTACAATGAGCAGTTCTTC
CDR3 protein: CASTLLAGGGYNEQFF

J gene: TRBJ2-1
clone size: NA
V gene: TRBV19
D gene: TRBD2
CDR3 DNA: TGTGCCAGTAGCCCACGCCCTCGGGGTAGCGGGACCTACGAGCAGTTCTTC
CDR3 protein: CASSPRPRGSGTYEQFF

J gene: TRBJ2-5
clone size: NA
V gene: TRBV11-2
D gene: NA
CDR3 DNA: TGTGCCAGCACTCTAGCCGGGGGCGAGGGAGAGACCCAGTACTTC
CDR3 protein: CASTLAGGEGETQYF

J gene: TRBJ1-1
clone size: NA
V gene: TRBV3-1
D gene: TRBD1
CDR3 DNA: TGTGCCAGCAGCCAAAGTTTGGAGGGGGCCTCTAGAGCTTTCTTT
CDR3 protein: CASSQSLEGASRAFF

J gene: TRBJ2-7
clone size: many
V gene: TRBV11-2
D gene: NA
CDR3 DNA: TGTGCCAGCAGCTTATGGCAGGGTGATTACGAGCAGTACTTC
CDR3 protein: CASSLWQGDYEQYF